This TCR beta chain was found in a study of T cell responses to AZD1222 COVID-19 vaccine. Findings and caveats of the study: Across spike, vaccine-associated CD4 TCRs were found, dominant at 160-218 and 743-854. With two AZD1222 doses given, Spike-specific TCR breadth and depth both rose. The donor cohort was predominantly white British with a female majority, and clonal diversity may have been underestimated.

This clone was picked up a small number of times. The antigen is unknown. Method: immunoSEQ multiplex PCR; TCRdb's copy keeps in-frame clones and lacks some. The sample yields about 200,000 clones, 85% to 95% seen once. Trimming stripped 3 bases from V and 6 bases from J, with 5 bases between. The CDR3 is 11 amino acids. The germline V gene has CDR1 MNHEY and CDR2 SVGEGT. This chain uses TRBV6-2 or TRBV6-3 with TRBJ1-2; D is undetermined. Specimen: peripheral blood, collected on day 0 of AZD1222 vaccination. This sequence originates from an adult in good health. CDR3 in amino acids: CASSYLDGYTF. DNA of the CDR3: TGTGCCAGCAGTTATCTAGATGGCTACACCTTC.